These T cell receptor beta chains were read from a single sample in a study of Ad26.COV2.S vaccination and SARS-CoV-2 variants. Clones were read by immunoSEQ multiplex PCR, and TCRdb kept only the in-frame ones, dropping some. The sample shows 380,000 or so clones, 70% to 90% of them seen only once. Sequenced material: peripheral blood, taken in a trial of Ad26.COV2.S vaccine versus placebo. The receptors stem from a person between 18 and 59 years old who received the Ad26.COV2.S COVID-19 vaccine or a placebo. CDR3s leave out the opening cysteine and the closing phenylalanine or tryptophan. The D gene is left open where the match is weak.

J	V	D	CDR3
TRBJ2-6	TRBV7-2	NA	ASSSRSGPAGANVLT
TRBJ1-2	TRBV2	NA	ASSGPGNYGYT
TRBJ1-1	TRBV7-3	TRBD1	ASSSTGHTEAF
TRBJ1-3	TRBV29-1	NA	SVEEAGRAGNTIY
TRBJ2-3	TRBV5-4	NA	ASRLGAADTQY
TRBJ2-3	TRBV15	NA	ATSRGQGRAGADTQY
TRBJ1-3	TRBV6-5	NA	ASSYSAGAGNTIY
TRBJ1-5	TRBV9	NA	ASSVAPGPHQPQH
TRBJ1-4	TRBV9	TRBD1	ASSAGQGSNEKLF
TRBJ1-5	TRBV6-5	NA	ATRRANNQPQH
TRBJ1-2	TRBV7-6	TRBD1	ASSPRGQAYGYT
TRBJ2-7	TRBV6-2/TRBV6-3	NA	ASSSRGGQYEQY
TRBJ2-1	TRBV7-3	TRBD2	ASGSGRYNEQF
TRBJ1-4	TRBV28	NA	ASSRGGNPEEKLF
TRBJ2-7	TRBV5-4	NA	ASSSMGGRSSYEQY
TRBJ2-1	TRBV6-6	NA	ASSYWGDNEQF
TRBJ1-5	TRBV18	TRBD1	ASSSGTGVDQPQH
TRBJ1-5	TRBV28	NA	ASRETQGINQPQH
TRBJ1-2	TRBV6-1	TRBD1	ASSEVQGAPYGYT
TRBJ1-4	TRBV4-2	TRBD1	ASSMTGGDEKLF
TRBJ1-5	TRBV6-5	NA	ASRGDQPQH
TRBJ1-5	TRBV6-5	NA	ASRGGTARGPQH
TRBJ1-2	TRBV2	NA	ASRGDGYGYT
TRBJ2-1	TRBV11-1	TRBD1	ASSSNGQAPHNEQF
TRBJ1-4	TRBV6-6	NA	ASNPGGRLNEKLF
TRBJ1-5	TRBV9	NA	ASSVSGASNQPQH
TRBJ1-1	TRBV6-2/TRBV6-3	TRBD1	ASSSRGPNTEAF
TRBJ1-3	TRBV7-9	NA	ASSLEELSGNTIY
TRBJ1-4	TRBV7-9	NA	ASSPSRHATNEKLF
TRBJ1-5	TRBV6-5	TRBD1	TTGQGRGQPQH
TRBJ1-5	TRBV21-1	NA	ASSSPFETDNQPQH
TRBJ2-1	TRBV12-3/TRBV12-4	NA	ASSFQGWNEQF
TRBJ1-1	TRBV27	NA	ARPGEVRTEAF
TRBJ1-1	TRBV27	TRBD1	ASSKSQGAPEAF
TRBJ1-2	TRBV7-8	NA	ASSFQGRANYGYT
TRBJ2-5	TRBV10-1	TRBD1	ASRERQGSETQY
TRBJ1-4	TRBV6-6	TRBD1	ASRWGQVNEKLF
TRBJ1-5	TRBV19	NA	ASSTQMNQPQH
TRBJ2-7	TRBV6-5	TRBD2	ASSWTSGAYEQY
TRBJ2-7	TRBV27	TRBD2	ASSRGTSGSFYEQY
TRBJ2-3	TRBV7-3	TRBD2	ASSLGGTSGRAADTQY
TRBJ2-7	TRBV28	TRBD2	ASILSGSNEQY
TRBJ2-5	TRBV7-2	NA	ASSPQAGWGETQY
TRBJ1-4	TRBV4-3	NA	ASSRFDGTNAGEKLF
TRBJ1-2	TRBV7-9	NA	ASSPGAVGYT
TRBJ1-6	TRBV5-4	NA	ASSQASSYNSPLH
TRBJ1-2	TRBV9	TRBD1	ASSPGQGTNYGYT
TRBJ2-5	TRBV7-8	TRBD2	ASSPSLAVTQETQY
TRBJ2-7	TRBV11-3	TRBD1	ASSLGQGVPYEQY
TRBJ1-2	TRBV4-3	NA	ASSQDQGSYGYT
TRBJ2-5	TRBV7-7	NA	ASSLTTGGQETQY
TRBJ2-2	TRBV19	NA	ASSVGASGAGELF
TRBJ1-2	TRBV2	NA	ASRGELYGYT
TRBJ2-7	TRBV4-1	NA	ASSPEGHSYEQY
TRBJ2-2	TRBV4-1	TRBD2	ASSLRTSGANTGELF
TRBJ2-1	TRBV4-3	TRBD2	ASSGLAGGKYNEQF
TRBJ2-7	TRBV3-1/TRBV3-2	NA	ASSQVGGVNEQY
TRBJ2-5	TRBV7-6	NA	ASSPTRLMRETQY
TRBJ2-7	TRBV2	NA	ASSGDLYEQY